This record concerns one T cell receptor (beta chain) sequence. Its cognate antigen is unknown. The sample belongs to a study of T cell responses to AZD1222 COVID-19 vaccine. Findings of the study overall: Within unmutated variant regions lay the reported targets of nearly half of spike-specific TCRs.

There are 16 residues in the CDR3. The junction had 6 bases not matched to a gene; V was cut back by 6 bases and J by 0 bases. Germline CDR1 reads MNHNY; CDR2 reads SVGAGI (reference sequence). Assay used: immunoSEQ multiplex PCR; TCRdb lists only in-frame clones, some missing. The sample has approximately 98,000 clones, 89% seen once; the top ten hold over 3%. This TCR derives from an adult in good health. The specimen comprised peripheral blood, sampled on day 0 of MenACWY control vaccination. The chain couples TRBV6-6 to TRBJ1-4; 8 positions match TRBD1. The CDR3 nucleotides are TGTGCCAGCAGCCCAGGACAGGGCTCAACTAATGAAAAACTGTTTTTT. Protein: CASSPGQGSTNEKLFF.